The 3 T cell receptor beta chains listed next were all sequenced from one sample in a study of blood T cell repertoires in COVID-19. The repertoire was sequenced with immunoSEQ multiplex PCR; TCRdb's copy has only in-frame clones and lacks some. The sample shows about 250,000 clones, just over 85% of them seen only once. Specimen: peripheral blood. All receptors come from an older man with acute or convalescent COVID-19.

The count of this clone is one. The chain combines TRBV12-3 or TRBV12-4 with TRBJ2-4, with D perhaps TRBD2 (6 bases). Trimming took off 6 bases at V and 6 bases at J, with 12 bases between the two ends. The CDR3 sequence is 13 residues long. The DNA of the CDR3 is TGTGCCAGCAGGTACGGGGGAGGAAACATTCAGTACTTC. Translated: CASRYGGGNIQYF.

The CDR3 here is CATSDRTLSAGELFF. The CDR3 nucleotides read TGTGCCACCAGTGACCGGACACTTTCTGCCGGGGAGCTGTTTTTT. The chain employs TRBV24-1 and TRBJ2-2, with D possibly matching TRBD1 (5 bases). The germline V gene encodes CDR1 KGHDR and CDR2 SFDVKD. V lost 4 bases and J lost 6, with 14 bases in between. The CDR3 loop spans 15 amino acids.

The chain uses TRBV7-2 and TRBJ1-2; TRBD1 might be the D (6 bases). CDR3 length equals 15 residues. The V and J ends lost 4 bases and 2 bases respectively, with 14 bases between them. Germline lookup yields CDR1 SGHTA and CDR2 FQGNSA. The CDR3 is CASSSPGTPNYGYTF. The CDR3 bases are TGTGCCAGCAGCTCCCCCGGGACACCAAACTATGGCTACACCTTC.